The 9 T cell receptor beta chains below come from one sample, sequenced in a study of T cell responses to AZD1222 COVID-19 vaccine. Produced via immunoSEQ multiplex PCR; TCRdb's table is partial and in-frame only. The data hold roughly 85,000 clones, with around nine tenths observed a single time. This specimen consisted of peripheral blood, obtained 28 days after the second AZD1222 dose. The receptors were sampled from an adult who received the AZD1222 COVID-19 vaccine.

The chain combines TRBV6-5 with TRBJ1-2; D gene ambiguous. CDR1 and CDR2 (germline): MNHEY, SVGAGI. The CDR3 has 10 residues. Trimming took off 8 bases at V and 3 bases at J, with 4 bases between the two ends. The CDR3 sequence: CASGDYGYTF. CDR3 nucleotides: TGTGCCAGCGGAGACTATGGCTACACCTTC.

V gene TRBV27 combines with J gene TRBJ2-7; TRBD1 is a possible D gene (6 bases). Trimming left V 5 bases short and J 1 base short, with 12 bases between. Germline V gene lookup returns CDR1 MNHEY and CDR2 SMNVEV (reference sequence). The CDR3 contains 14 residues. This CDR3 reads CASSINRESYEQYF. CDR3 DNA sequence: TGTGCCAGCAGTATCAACAGGGAATCCTACGAGCAGTACTTC.

V is TRBV7-9 and J is TRBJ2-1; 7 bases are a match to TRBD1. The CDR3 is 14 amino acids. The junction had 9 bases not matched to a gene; V was cut back by 6 bases and J by 7 bases. Germline V lookup: CDR1 SEHNR, CDR2 FQNEAQ (reference sequence). CDR3 sequence: CASSSLLQGNEQFF. The CDR3 region has the DNA TGTGCCAGCAGTTCCTTATTACAGGGGAATGAGCAGTTCTTC.

The rearrangement joins TRBV5-1 to TRBJ2-7; D gene uncertain. Per the germline V gene, CDR1 is SGHRS and CDR2 is YFSETQ. The CDR3 sequence is 12 residues long. V lost 0 bases and J 6 bases, leaving 7 bases between the germline ends. CDR3 protein: CASSLDKGEQYF. The CDR3 nucleotides read TGCGCCAGCAGCTTGGATAAGGGCGAGCAGTACTTC. Complete variable domain (other parts from reference TRBV5-1 and TRBJ2-7): KAGVTQTPRYLIKTRGQQVTLSCSPISGHRSVSWYQQTPGQGLQFLFEYFSETQRNKGNFPGRFSGRQFSNSRSEMNVSTLELGDSALYLCASSLDKGEQYFGPGTRLTVT.

The chain carries TRBV18 and TRBJ1-5; TRBD1 aligns across 9 bases. Looked up from germline, CDR1 is KGHSH and CDR2 is LQKENI. The CDR3 has 14 amino acids. Trimming removed 6 bases from V and 6 bases from J; junction bases left unmatched: 6. CDR3 in DNA: TGTGCCAGCTCGCGGACAGGGGAGAGTCAGCCCCAGCATTTT. This sequence encodes CASSRTGESQPQHF.

V gene TRBV29-1 combines with J gene TRBJ2-5; possible D gene TRBD1, 5 bases. Germline V gene data show CDR1 as SQVTM and CDR2 as ANQGSEA. The V end was cut by 2 bases, the J end by 4 bases, with 11 bases between. The CDR3 loop spans 13 amino acids. This chain's CDR3 is CSVEMAGPETQYF. In nucleotides, the CDR3 is TGCAGCGTTGAAATGGCAGGGCCAGAGACCCAGTACTTC.

The chain is built from TRBV5-4 and TRBJ2-2; the D gene is possibly TRBD1 (6 bases). V gave up 4 bases and J gave up 4 bases, with 20 bases separating them. Germline lookup yields CDR1 SGHNT and CDR2 YYREEE (reference sequence). The CDR3 spans 17 residues. The CDR3 nucleotides are TGTGCCAGCAGCATCAGCGGCTCAGGGGTTTCCACCGGGGAGCTGTTTTTT. This translates into CASSISGSGVSTGELFF.

This sequence joins TRBV9 and TRBJ2-7; D uncertain. Germline V lookup: CDR1 SGDLS, CDR2 YYNGEE. V lost 0 bases and J lost 2, with 12 bases in between. The CDR3 totals 15 residues. CDR3 protein: CASSVAPGPTYEQYF. CDR3 sequence (DNA): TGTGCCAGCAGCGTAGCTCCAGGCCCAACCTACGAGCAGTACTTC.

The genes are TRBV24-1 and TRBJ2-2; D gene unclear. CDR3 size: 15 residues. V was cut by 4 bases and J by 5 bases, with 13 bases left in between. The V gene's germline CDR1 is KGHDR and CDR2 SFDVKD. The CDR3 is CATSDPSQGTGELFF. CDR3 DNA: TGTGCCACCAGTGACCCCTCACAAGGGACCGGGGAGCTGTTTTTT.